Below, 21 T cell receptor beta chains from the same sample are listed, as sequenced in a study of human T cells and chemical hapten exposure. Specified time point: patch test 2, 6 weeks after DPC sensitization. Treatment given: therapeutic diphenylcyclopropenone sensitization with weekly scalp DPC. TCRdb fed the RACE reads into MiXCR, producing one record per CDR3 protein. The data show 75,000 to 100,000 distinct CDR3 sequences, about 9% seen once. Source: whole blood, taken in connection with sensitization to the hapten diphenylcyclopropenone (DPC). These receptors originate from a middle-aged woman with alopecia areata. Some clones in this sample may be carry-over from other donors' samples.

This clonotype was observed many times. The chain uses TRBV30 and TRBJ2-1, with a weak D call TRBD2 (7 bases). The CDR3 length is 14 residues. Trimming pared 8 bases from V and 4 bases from J, leaving 18 bases between. CDR1 GTSNPN and CDR2 SVGIG come from the germline V gene (reference sequence). CDR3 protein: CAVEAGATYNEQFF. For the CDR3, the DNA is TGTGCCGTAGAGGCGGGGGCCACGTACAATGAGCAGTTCTTC.

This clonotype was observed a handful of times. The chain has TRBV11-2 and TRBJ1-4, with 8 nucleotides matching TRBD1. Germline trimming cut 5 bases from V and 4 bases from J; bases unmatched to any gene: 6. CDR3 length: 15 residues. The germline gives CDR1 SGHAT, CDR2 FQNNGV. The CDR3 region is CASSTRQGNNEKLFF. The CDR3 region has the DNA TGTGCCAGCAGCACCCGACAGGGGAATAATGAAAAACTGTTTTTT.

At least ten counts were recorded for this clonotype. The CDR3 sequence: CASSPTDDRSPYEQYF. CDR3 sequence (DNA): TGTGCCAGCTCACCTACGGATGACAGGAGTCCCTACGAGCAGTACTTC. This chain connects TRBV18 to TRBJ2-7; TRBD1 might be the D (6 bases). This CDR3 is 16 amino acids long. V shed 3 bases and J shed 2 bases, with 17 bases lying between them. Looked up from germline, CDR1 is KGHSH and CDR2 is LQKENI.

The chain carries TRBV27 and TRBJ1-5, with 8 bases fitting TRBD1. Losses at the gene ends were 5 bases for V and 7 bases for J; bases not matched to a gene: 7. CDR1 is MNHEY, CDR2 SMNVEV, per germline (reference sequence). CDR3 length: 14 residues. The CDR3 region is CASSRDRGRQPQHF. The CDR3 nucleotides are TGTGCCAGCAGTCGCGACAGGGGACGCCAGCCCCAGCATTTT.

The chain is built from TRBV5-6 and TRBJ2-7; 12 bases align to TRBD2. This CDR3 region has 19 residues. Germline assignment: CDR1 SGHDT and CDR2 YYEEEE. Trimming cost V 3 bases and J 0 bases; bases outside gene matches: 13. CDR3 sequence reads: CASSSPPRLAGEVSYEQYF. The CDR3 coding sequence is TGTGCCAGCAGCTCACCCCCGAGACTAGCGGGAGAAGTCTCCTACGAGCAGTACTTC.

This clonotype was seen at least ten times. This chain joins TRBV11-2 and TRBJ2-7; maybe TRBD1 (5 bases). Germline V gene lookup returns CDR1 SGHAT and CDR2 FQNNGV. The CDR3 extends over 14 amino acids. Trimming took 2 bases from V and 2 from J, leaving 10 bases between them. CDR3 DNA: TGTGCCAGCAGCTTAATCAGGGAAGCCTACGAGCAGTACTTC. As protein: CASSLIREAYEQYF.

This clonotype was observed a few times. The CDR3 loop is CASSPNRVFGANVLTF. The CDR3 DNA is TGTGCCAGCAGCCCAAACAGGGTTTTTGGGGCCAACGTCCTGACTTTC. The rearrangement links TRBV7-9 to TRBJ2-6; possibly TRBD1 for D (6 bases). CDR3 length: 16 amino acids. V gave up 5 bases and J gave up 3 bases, with 14 bases separating them. Germline V gene data show CDR1 as SEHNR and CDR2 as FQNEAQ (reference sequence). Combining the CDR3 with reference TRBV7-9 and TRBJ2-6 gives the whole variable domain DTGVSQNPRHKITKRGQNVTFRCDPISEHNRLYWYRQTLGQGPEFLTYFQNEAQLEKSRLLSDRFSAERPKGSFSTLEIQRTEQGDSAMYLCASSPNRVFGANVLTFGAGSRLTVL.

This clonotype was observed at least ten times. The chain is built from TRBV11-2 and TRBJ2-1; TRBD1 agrees at 8 bases. The CDR3 runs 15 residues. Looked up from germline, CDR1 is SGHAT and CDR2 is FQNNGV. J lost 5 bases, V lost 5 bases, and 8 bases had no gene match. DNA for the CDR3: TGTGCCAGCAGCCAAATGGGACAGGTTCACAATGAGCAGTTCTTC. Its protein product is CASSQMGQVHNEQFF.

In this sample, this clonotype turned up many times. This rearrangement joins TRBV6-2 or TRBV6-3 to TRBJ2-7; D gene unclear. The length of the CDR3 is 14 residues. V lost 5 bases to trimming and J lost 0 bases, with 11 bases between them. Looked up from germline, CDR1 is MNHEY and CDR2 is SVGEGT. CDR3 nucleotide sequence: TGTGCCAGCAGTACCCCCTGGAGCTCCTACGAGCAGTACTTC. Its translation: CASSTPWSSYEQYF.

In its sample, this clonotype was seen a few times. The rearrangement joins TRBV2 to TRBJ1-5, with TRBD1 as a possible D gene (5 bases). The germline V gene encodes CDR1 SNHLY and CDR2 FYNNEI. The CDR3 length is 14 residues. Deletions cut 6 bases from V and 2 bases from J, with 11 bases between. The CDR3 region has the DNA TGTGCCAGCAGGAAGGAAGGGGGCAATCAGCCCCAGCATTTT. Protein: CASRKEGGNQPQHF.

The rearrangement joins TRBV7-2 to TRBJ1-2; possibly TRBD1 for D (5 bases). Trimming took off 1 base at V and 8 bases at J, with 14 bases between the two ends. Germline CDR1 is SGHTA and CDR2 is FQGNSA. This CDR3 is built from 14 residues. The CDR3 coding sequence is TGTGCCAGCAGCTTAGTAGGGGTATCGGGCGGCTACACCTTC. This codes for CASSLVGVSGGYTF.

This clonotype showed up many times. The rearrangement links TRBV6-5 to TRBJ2-3, with D perhaps TRBD2 (6 bases). Germline V gene lookup returns CDR1 MNHEY and CDR2 SVGAGI. V shed 6 bases and J shed 5 bases, with 9 bases lying between them. There are 12 residues in the CDR3. The CDR3 DNA is TGTGCCAGCAGCGGGAGTGGAGATACGCAGTATTTT. This translates into CASSGSGDTQYF.

This clonotype was counted many times. The chain is built from TRBV12-3 or TRBV12-4 and TRBJ2-3, with 9 nucleotides matching TRBD2. V dropped 6 bases and J dropped 7; count of bases not matched to a gene: 8. The CDR3 is made up of 14 amino acids. The CDR3 sequence is CASRGGREGNTQYF. CDR3 bases: TGTGCCAGCAGAGGCGGGCGGGAGGGGAATACGCAGTATTTT.

This clonotype was seen a handful of times. The J gene is TRBJ2-7, the V gene TRBV7-8; 12 nucleotides agree with TRBD2. Losses at the gene ends were 3 bases for V and 1 base for J; bases not matched to a gene: 4. The CDR3 length is 16 residues. The germline gives CDR1 SGHVS, CDR2 FQNEAQ. This CDR3 is CASSFPSGRVSYEQYF. For the CDR3, the DNA is TGTGCCAGCAGCTTCCCTAGCGGGAGGGTTTCCTACGAGCAGTACTTC.

This clonotype was observed a handful of times. The chain couples TRBV10-2 to TRBJ2-2; 9 nucleotides align to TRBD2. Germline V gives CDR1 WSHSY, CDR2 SAAADI. V shed 6 bases and J 7 bases; nucleotides not matched to a gene: 6. CDR3 length: 14 amino acids. The CDR3 DNA reads TGCGCCAGCAGGTTAGCGGGAGCCAACGGGGAGCTGTTTTTT. Amino acids: CASRLAGANGELFF.

This clonotype came up many times. This sequence joins TRBV29-1 and TRBJ2-3; 10 bases line up with TRBD2. The V gene's germline CDR1 is SQVTM and CDR2 ANQGSEA. The trim removed 8 bases at V and 6 bases at J, leaving 11 bases unmatched. This CDR3 is built from 14 residues. The CDR3 region is CSIFESGRADTQYF. For the CDR3, the DNA is TGCAGCATCTTCGAAAGCGGGAGGGCGGATACGCAGTATTTT.

The chain has TRBV2 and TRBJ1-2; 7 positions agree with TRBD1. With V trimmed by 6 bases and J by 3 bases, 4 bases remained unmatched. Germline V gene sequence: CDR1 SNHLY, CDR2 FYNNEI. The CDR3 loop spans 13 amino acids. In DNA, the CDR3 is TGTGCCAGCAGCGCCGGGACAGACTATGGCTACACCTTC. Its translation: CASSAGTDYGYTF.

In this sample, this clonotype turned up a few times. This chain links TRBV25-1 with TRBJ1-1; D is unclear. V was clipped by 4 bases and J by 2 bases, with 5 bases between them. Germline assignment: CDR1 MGHDK and CDR2 SYGVNS. This CDR3 has 12 residues. The DNA of the CDR3 is TGTGCCAGCAGTGCCCCTAACACTGAAGCTTTCTTT. Protein product: CASSAPNTEAFF.

This clonotype came up a few times. This chain links TRBV7-3 with TRBJ2-1, with D tentatively TRBD2 (5 bases). From germline, CDR1 is SGHTA and CDR2 FQGTGA. V lost 5 bases to trimming and J lost 9 bases, with 17 bases between them. The CDR3 has 14 amino acids. The CDR3 spells CASSETSASGEQFF. As DNA, the CDR3 is TGTGCCAGCAGCGAAACTAGTGCTTCTGGTGAGCAGTTCTTC.

The gene calls are TRBV20-1 and TRBJ2-3; maybe TRBD2 (5 bases). The CDR3 consists of 15 residues. Trimming removed 8 bases at V and 4 bases at J, with 22 bases between. Germline lookup yields CDR1 DFQATT and CDR2 SNEGSKA (reference sequence). CDR3 loop: CSPASLAGSPDTQYF. Written as DNA, the CDR3 is TGCAGTCCCGCCTCTCTAGCCGGCTCGCCAGATACGCAGTATTTT.

The chain links TRBV5-4 to TRBJ1-5; TRBD1 might be the D (6 bases). The CDR3 runs 16 residues. The germline V and J ends were trimmed by 5 bases and 1 base, with 16 bases remaining between them. Germline-derived CDR1 and CDR2 are SGHNT and YYREEE (reference sequence). The CDR3 sequence: CASSSTPGASNQPQHF. CDR3 DNA sequence: TGTGCCAGCAGTTCCACCCCGGGGGCAAGCAATCAGCCCCAGCATTTT.